This is a list of T cell receptor beta chains from one sample in a study of tumor and adjacent non-tumor tissue in lung cancer. TCRdb used MiXCR to reprocess the multiplex PCR reads, holding one entry per CDR3 protein. The sample shows 35,000 to 50,000 distinct CDR3 sequences, 60% of them seen only once. The sample comprised distant non-tumor lung tissue. These receptors originate from a man aged 50 or older with non-small cell lung cancer. Both conserved end residues are part of each CDR3. D genes are given only for firm matches. The size field is filled for only some rows; it gives once, few, many or a size class.

clone_size cdr3_length j_call d_call v_call cdr3_aa cdr3_nt
many 12 TRBJ1-2 - TRBV4-1 CASSQDGYGYTF TGCGCCAGCAGCCAAGATGGCTATGGCTACACCTTC
- 15 TRBJ2-3 - TRBV6-5 CASSLLDKSTDTQYF TGTGCCAGCAGTCTCCTGGACAAGAGTACAGATACGCAGTATTTT
- 17 TRBJ2-1 - TRBV4-2 CASSPFQREKGSDGQFF TGTGCCAGTAGCCCCTTCCAACGGGAGAAAGGATCGGATGGGCAGTTCTTC
few 14 TRBJ2-3 TRBD2 TRBV12-3/TRBV12-4 CASYPGGSIDTQYF TGTGCCAGCTACCCGGGGGGTAGCATAGACACGCAGTATTTT
once 16 TRBJ2-7 - TRBV28 CANSPTSGAAGYEQYF TGTGCCAACAGTCCGACATCAGGGGCCGCGGGTTACGAGCAGTACTTC
many 15 TRBJ1-6 - TRBV6-5 CASSYTTGEDSPLHF TGTGCCAGCAGTTACACTACCGGGGAGGATTCACCCCTCCACTTT
- 14 TRBJ1-6 - TRBV28 CASTLRAWNSPFHF TGTGCGAGCACTTTACGTGCGTGGAATTCACCCTTCCACTTT
few 15 TRBJ2-5 - TRBV2 CASSENWPAVNTQYF TGTGCCAGCAGCGAGAATTGGCCAGCCGTAAACACCCAGTACTTC
- 14 TRBJ2-5 - TRBV12-3/TRBV12-4 CASSLQDTQETQYF TGTGCCAGCAGTCTACAGGACACCCAAGAGACCCAGTACTTC
many 13 TRBJ2-2 - TRBV12-3/TRBV12-4 CASPTRGTGELFF TGTGCCAGCCCAACCAGAGGTACCGGGGAGCTGTTTTTT
- 15 TRBJ1-2 - TRBV12-3/TRBV12-4 CANNLWTGAGYGYTF TGTGCCAACAATTTATGGACGGGAGCCGGGTATGGCTACACCTTC
many 13 TRBJ1-1 - TRBV29-1 CSVDGPGTTEAFF TGCAGCGTTGATGGGCCGGGGACCACTGAAGCTTTCTTT
many 15 TRBJ2-2 - TRBV10-3 CAISDRETNTGELFF TGTGCCATCAGTGATAGGGAGACGAACACCGGGGAGCTGTTTTTT
- 17 TRBJ1-5 - TRBV20-1 CSAPSEGRRWINQLQHF TGCAGTGCTCCTTCGGAGGGCCGGCGGTGGATCAATCAGCTCCAGCATTTT
- 13 TRBJ2-3 TRBD1 TRBV2 CACDRGRTDTQYF TGTGCCTGTGACAGGGGGCGGACAGATACGCAGTATTTT
- 18 TRBJ2-5 TRBD2 TRBV11-2 CASSLSGLAGGAYKTQYF TGTGCCAGCAGCTTATCGGGACTAGCGGGGGGCGCGTATAAGACCCAGTACTTC
many 10 TRBJ2-1 - TRBV29-1 CSVGYNEQFF TGCAGCGTGGGCTACAATGAGCAGTTCTTC
many 15 TRBJ2-7 - TRBV14 CASSQGAGSSYEQYF TGTGCCAGCAGCCAAGGGGCGGGAAGCTCCTACGAGCAGTACTTC
- 13 TRBJ1-5 - TRBV20-1 CSASRNNNQPRHF TGCAGCGCTAGTCGGAACAACAATCAGCCCCGGCATTTT
- 13 TRBJ1-5 - TRBV6-5 CASRQDDNQPQHF TGTGCCAGCAGACAGGACGATAATCAGCCTCAGCATTTT
- 13 TRBJ2-7 - TRBV5-6 CASSVTGGHGQYF TGTGCCAGCAGCGTCACTGGGGGCCACGGGCAGTACTTC
- 15 TRBJ1-6 - TRBV11-3 CAGSLRGGDNSPLHF TGTGCCGGCAGCCTCCGTGGAGGGGATAATTCACCCCTCCACTTT
- 17 TRBJ2-2 - TRBV4-1 CASSQEFRVVNTGELFF TGCGCCAGCAGCCAAGAGTTCCGGGTCGTTAACACCGGGGAGCTGTTTTTT
many 17 TRBJ2-3 TRBD1 TRBV4-2 CASSQSIEGASTDTQYF TGTGCCAGCAGCCAAAGTATTGAGGGGGCGAGCACAGATACGCAGTATTTT
- 15 TRBJ2-7 - TRBV6-5 CASSPRATVTGEQYF TGTGCCAGCAGTCCTCGGGCTACAGTAACGGGAGAGCAGTACTTC
- 13 TRBJ2-2 - TRBV11-2 CVSSQLEAGELFF TGTGTCAGCAGCCAACTAGAAGCCGGGGAGCTATTTTTT
few 16 TRBJ1-6 - TRBV6-5 CASSYKRDTHNSPRHF TGTGCCAGCAGTTACAAGAGGGACACCCATAATTCACCCCGCCACTTT
- 16 TRBJ1-5 TRBD1 TRBV24-1 CATSEGQGSSNQPQHF TGTGCCACCAGTGAGGGACAGGGGTCTAGCAATCAGCCCCAGCATTTT
- 16 TRBJ2-1 TRBD2 TRBV28 CASNTTGTSGRREQFF TGTGCCAGCAACACCACCGGGACTAGCGGGAGGAGGGAGCAGTTCTTC
- 13 TRBJ2-3 - TRBV28 CASSPRTTDTQYF TGTGCCAGCAGTCCCCGGACGACAGATACGCAGTATTTT
- 15 TRBJ2-3 - TRBV6-5 CASSYRRDSSQPQYF TGTGCCAGCAGTTATAGGAGGGACAGTTCGCAGCCCCAGTATTTT
- 13 TRBJ2-3 TRBD2 TRBV20-1 CSSGSGNTDTRYF TGCAGTTCTGGAAGCGGGAACACAGACACGCGGTATTTT
- 14 TRBJ2-5 - TRBV20-1 CRARALDGAETQYF TGCAGGGCTAGAGCCCTAGACGGAGCAGAGACCCAGTACTTC
once 13 TRBJ1-5 - TRBV30 CAWSSDSIQPQHF TGTGCCTGGAGTTCAGATAGCATTCAGCCCCAGCATTTT
many 16 TRBJ2-2 TRBD2 TRBV7-9 CASSLASAGGAGELFF TGTGCCAGCAGCTTAGCATCAGCGGGAGGAGCCGGGGAGCTGTTTTTT
once 16 TRBJ2-2 - TRBV12-3/TRBV12-4 CARRTAYTRNTGELFF TGTGCCAGACGAACGGCGTACACAAGGAACACCGGGGAGCTGTTTTTT
- 13 TRBJ2-7 - TRBV2 CASSEGQSYEQYF TGTGCCAGCAGTGAGGGTCAGTCCTACGAGCAGTACTTC
- 14 TRBJ2-1 TRBD2 TRBV29-1 CSVERAGRPNELFF TGCAGCGTTGAGCGAGCGGGGAGGCCCAATGAGCTGTTCTTC
- 17 TRBJ2-2 - TRBV11-2 CASSVAGQGGGAGGLFF TGTGCCAGCAGCGTAGCGGGACAGGGAGGAGGGGCCGGGGGGCTGTTTTTT
- 15 TRBJ1-4 - TRBV2 CASSEGIATNGKLFF TGTGCCAGCAGTGAAGGGATTGCAACTAATGGAAAACTGTTTTTT
- 14 TRBJ1-3 - TRBV7-9 CASIFLGELGAIYF TGTGCCAGCATCTTCCTGGGCGAGCTGGGCGCCATATATTTT
- 17 TRBJ2-5 TRBD2 TRBV20-1 CSARDYSLAGGVETQYF TGCAGTGCTAGAGATTACTCACTAGCGGGAGGAGTGGAGACCCAGTACTTC
- 12 TRBJ1-1 - TRBV12-3/TRBV12-4 CASTLEGAEAFF TGTGCCAGCACTTTGGAGGGGGCTGAAGCTTTCTTT
many 18 TRBJ1-1 TRBD1 TRBV5-4 CASSLDPRGQGGNTEAFF TGTGCCAGCAGCTTGGATCCCCGTGGACAGGGGGGAAACACTGAAGCTTTCTTT
few 12 TRBJ2-5 - TRBV2 CAGRDNRETQYF TGTGCCGGCCGGGACAATCGAGAGACCCAGTACTTC
large 12 TRBJ2-7 TRBD1 TRBV10-2 CASSDRGKEQYF TGCGCCAGCAGTGACAGGGGGAAGGAGCAGTACTTC
- 16 TRBJ2-3 TRBD2 TRBV6-1 CDSSEAQRGKTDTQYF TGTGACAGCAGTGAAGCGCAGCGGGGAAAGACAGATACGCAGTATTTT
- 13 TRBJ2-5 TRBD1 TRBV6-5 CASSYARTGSQYF TGTGCTAGCAGTTACGCTCGGACAGGGTCCCAGTACTTC
- 14 TRBJ1-1 - TRBV5-1 CASSLGPFHTEAFF TGCGCCAGCAGCTTGGGACCCTTCCACACTGAAGCTTTCTTT
- 14 TRBJ2-3 TRBD1 TRBV29-1 CSVAGQGLADTQYF TGCAGCGTCGCGGGACAGGGCCTCGCAGATACGCAGTATTTT
many 17 TRBJ1-5 - TRBV4-2 CASSPLSGPDSNQPQHF TGTGCCAGCAGCCCTCTATCAGGGCCTGATAGCAATCAGCCCCAGCATTTT